This record covers a single T cell receptor (beta chain). What it binds is not known. This sample is drawn from a study of CD4 T cells in relation to SARS-CoV-2 and coronaviruses. V lost 2 bases and J lost 2; bases outside the gene matches: 7. The CDR3 is 17 amino acids. Per germline, CDR1 SGHNT and CDR2 YENEEA. Naive and memory CD4+ T cells were cultured with CEF, then survey-sequenced. Generated by immunoSEQ multiplex PCR, the TCRdb table keeps only in-frame clones and is missing some. This table holds fewer than 45,000 clones, approximately 84% found once. CD4 enrichment then naive enrichment separated naive from memory CD4+ cells. Study-level findings and limits: Crossreactive clones expanded significantly less to SARS-CoV-2 than monoreactive clones.

The receptor's source is an adult with COVID-19. The chain couples TRBV11-3 to TRBJ2-1; 9 nucleotides line up with TRBD2. What was sequenced was naive CD4+ T cells from PBMCs, cultured in vitro. Subset defined: naive CD4+ T cells isolated by negative enrichment. The CDR3 bases are TGTGCCAGCAGCTTATTCGGGAGGACTAGCGCCTACAATGAGCAGTTCTTC. Its translation: CASSLFGRTSAYNEQFF.